Each of the 25 T cell receptor beta chains below was sequenced from the same sample in a study of T cell responses to AZD1222 COVID-19 vaccine. This table comes from immunoSEQ multiplex PCR, and its TCRdb copy is limited to in-frame clones, with some not included. This table holds some 120,000 clones, 88% found once. The material was peripheral blood, obtained on day 0 of AZD1222 vaccination. Source of these receptors: an adult in good health.

The chain links TRBV7-9 to TRBJ2-1; D not resolved. Trimming cost V 3 bases and J 4 bases, with 4 bases left between them. CDR3 length: 12 amino acids. From germline, CDR1 is SEHNR and CDR2 FQNEAQ (reference sequence). In DNA, the CDR3 is TGTGCCAGCAGCTTCCAGTACAATGAGCAGTTCTTC. It specifies CASSFQYNEQFF.

V and J are TRBV5-6 and TRBJ2-7; D not resolved. The CDR3 loop spans 13 amino acids. The germline V gene encodes CDR1 SGHDT and CDR2 YYEEEE. V lost 0 bases to trimming and J lost 2 bases, with 6 bases between them. In nucleotides, the CDR3 is TGTGCCAGCAGCTTGGGTAGCCCCTACGAGCAGTACTTC. Its protein is CASSLGSPYEQYF.

This sequence joins TRBV11-3 and TRBJ2-3; D gene ambiguous. CDR1 SGHNT and CDR2 YENEEA come from the germline V gene. This CDR3 has 12 amino acids. V was cut by 5 bases and J by 1 base, with 4 bases left in between. CDR3 DNA: TGTGCCAGCAGCGCTGGCACAGATACGCAGTATTTT. This gives the protein CASSAGTDTQYF.

The chain recombines TRBV5-1 with TRBJ1-5, with a weak D call TRBD1 (6 bases). With 5 bases removed from V and 6 bases from J, the gap between germline ends came to 15 bases. Germline CDR1 reads SGHRS; CDR2 reads YFSETQ. The CDR3 consists of 14 residues. The CDR3 DNA is TGCGCCAGCAGTGCAGGGGAAGTGGGTCAGCCCCAGCATTTT. Translation gives CASSAGEVGQPQHF. Full variable domain (remainder filled in from reference TRBV5-1 and TRBJ1-5): KAGVTQTPRYLIKTRGQQVTLSCSPISGHRSVSWYQQTPGQGLQFLFEYFSETQRNKGNFPGRFSGRQFSNSRSEMNVSTLELGDSALYLCASSAGEVGQPQHFGDGTRLSIL.

Note on this clone: Its ends do not fully match the called genes, so a read error is possible. V is TRBV5-1 and J is TRBJ1-1, with D unresolved. Germline V gene sequence: CDR1 SGHRS, CDR2 YFSETQ. The CDR3 sequence is 13 residues long. The CDR3 sequence: CASNLDPESEAFF. The CDR3 nucleotides are TGCGCCAGCAACTTGGACCCGGAATCTGAAGCTTTCTTT.

This clone was seen a single time. This rearrangement joins TRBV2 to TRBJ2-1, with TRBD2 matching over 7 bases. V shed 4 bases and J 5 bases; nucleotides not matched to a gene: 2. The CDR3 totals 13 residues. Germline CDR1 SNHLY, CDR2 FYNNEI. The CDR3 coding sequence is TGTGCCAGCAGTGGGACTAGAGACAATGAGCAGTTCTTC. It specifies CASSGTRDNEQFF.

V usage is TRBV7-2 and J usage is TRBJ2-7; no definite D call. Germline V CDR1 and CDR2: SGHTA, FQGNSA. Trimming removed 5 bases at V and 8 bases at J, with 19 bases between. The CDR3 is 14 amino acids. The CDR3 protein is CASSPQRGLVKQYF. CDR3 nucleotides: TGTGCCAGCAGCCCCCAAAGAGGTCTTGTCAAGCAGTACTTC.

V usage is TRBV27 and J usage is TRBJ1-2; D is ambiguous. Germline V CDR1 and CDR2: MNHEY, SMNVEV (reference sequence). The length of the CDR3 is 13 residues. Trimming pared 3 bases from V and 5 bases from J, leaving 10 bases between. The CDR3 loop reads CASSLVAGYGYTF. CDR3 nucleotide sequence: TGTGCCAGCAGTTTGGTGGCAGGTTATGGCTACACCTTC.

Comment on this clone: Other DNA sequences of this sample code for an identical CDR3. The V call is TRBV28, the J call TRBJ1-5, with D possibly TRBD1 on 6 matching bases. Looked up from germline, CDR1 is MDHEN and CDR2 is SYDVKM. Trimming shortened V by 5 bases and J by 7 bases, and 15 bases separated the two germline ends. The length of the CDR3 is 14 residues. CDR3 sequence reads: CASSPLQGNQPQHF. The CDR3 DNA is TGTGCCAGCAGTCCACTTCAGGGGAACCAGCCCCAGCATTTT.

The genes are TRBV12-3 or TRBV12-4 and TRBJ1-6; a possible D gene is TRBD1 (6 bases). V dropped 5 bases and J dropped 8 bases, with 10 bases sitting between them. The CDR3 has 13 residues. The CDR3 DNA reads as TGTGCCAGCAGTCCCCGGACAGATTCACCCCTCCACTTT. This gives the protein CASSPRTDSPLHF.

The chain carries TRBV4-2 and TRBJ1-2; 7 positions match TRBD1. V lost 1 base to trimming and J lost 2 bases; unmatched junction nucleotides: 4. The CDR3 extends over 15 amino acids. Germline CDR1 is LGHNA and CDR2 is YNFKEQ. CDR3 region: CASSQGTGANYGYTF. DNA of the CDR3: TGTGCCAGCAGCCAAGGGACAGGAGCAAACTATGGCTACACCTTC.

The J gene is TRBJ1-3, the V gene TRBV5-1, with D uncertain. There are 14 residues in the CDR3. Germline V gene sequence: CDR1 SGHRS, CDR2 YFSETQ. Trimming pared 6 bases from V and 1 base from J, leaving 11 bases between. The CDR3 DNA follows: TGCGCCAGCAAACAGTGGGCTTCTGGAAACACCATATATTTT. This gives the protein CASKQWASGNTIYF.

This clone has only one observation. The chain couples TRBV6-5 to TRBJ1-1; D uncertain. The germline gives CDR1 MNHEY, CDR2 SVGAGI. The CDR3 consists of 14 residues. The V and J ends lost 10 bases and 0 bases respectively, with 15 bases between them. The CDR3: CATNNRPMNTEAFF. CDR3 bases: TGTGCCACTAACAATAGGCCAATGAACACTGAAGCTTTCTTT.

The chain has TRBV6-5 and TRBJ1-5; D is perhaps TRBD1 (5 bases). V shed 6 bases and J shed 4 bases, with 16 bases lying between them. This CDR3 spans 15 amino acids. The V gene's germline CDR1 is MNHEY and CDR2 SVGAGI. CDR3 in DNA: TGTGCCAGCAGGGCCTTCGGGACTCCTAATCAGCCCCAGCATTTT. This encodes CASRAFGTPNQPQHF.

The V and J genes are TRBV14 and TRBJ2-7, with D unresolved. Germline lookup yields CDR1 SGHDN and CDR2 FVKESK. Trimming pared 1 base from V and 4 bases from J, leaving 14 bases between. CDR3 length equals 15 residues. The CDR3 nucleotides read TGTGCCAGCAGCCAAGGTGGACCAAGTCATTACGAGCAGTACTTC. Amino acid sequence: CASSQGGPSHYEQYF.

The V call is TRBV4-1, the J call TRBJ2-5; 14 nucleotides align to TRBD2. This CDR3 has 15 amino acids. The germline CDR1 and CDR2 sequences are MGHRA and YSYEKL. The J segment lost 4 bases and the V segment lost 4 bases, leaving 2 bases of the junction unmatched. The CDR3 spells CASSPTSGGGETQYF. CDR3 sequence (DNA): TGCGCCAGCAGCCCGACTAGCGGGGGGGGAGAGACCCAGTACTTC.

This chain connects TRBV2 to TRBJ1-5, with D perhaps TRBD1 (5 bases). Trimming took off 7 bases at V and 11 bases at J, with 21 bases between the two ends. The length of the CDR3 is 14 residues. Germline V gene lookup returns CDR1 SNHLY and CDR2 FYNNEI. The CDR3, as DNA: TGTGCCAGCAAGGGGCCAACCCCGGCGGGGGCCCAGCATTTT. This encodes CASKGPTPAGAQHF.

The chain links TRBV6-5 to TRBJ2-7; D possibly corresponds to TRBD2 (5 bases). V was shortened by 0 bases and J by 0 bases, with 9 bases between the two germline ends. CDR1 is MNHEY and CDR2 is SVGAGI in the germline V gene. This CDR3 comprises 15 residues. This CDR3 is CASSYSSGSSYEQYF. The CDR3 DNA follows: TGTGCCAGCAGTTACTCGAGCGGCAGCTCCTACGAGCAGTACTTC.

This sequence joins TRBV11-2 and TRBJ1-2; D uncertain. Germline CDR1 and CDR2: SGHAT and FQNNGV. Trimming cost V 5 bases and J 6 bases, with 16 bases left between them. This CDR3 region has 14 residues. The CDR3 sequence: CASSPQWSADGYTF. The CDR3 nucleotides are TGTGCCAGCAGCCCCCAGTGGTCGGCAGATGGCTACACCTTC.

DNA for the CDR3: TGTGCCAGCAGCCCCCAAAGCGGGGGACTTGCACCCCTCCACTTT. It encodes CASSPQSGGLAPLHF. The chain combines TRBV9 with TRBJ1-6; D is possibly TRBD1 (5 bases). The V gene lost 4 bases and the J gene lost 11 bases, with 19 bases spanning the gap. The CDR3 is 15 amino acids. Germline V gene data show CDR1 as SGDLS and CDR2 as YYNGEE.

The V call is TRBV7-9, the J call TRBJ2-1, with D possibly TRBD2 on 5 matching bases. This CDR3 is 17 amino acids long. Germline values: CDR1 SEHNR, CDR2 FQNEAQ (reference sequence). The V gene lost 1 base and the J gene lost 6 bases, with 19 bases spanning the gap. This CDR3 reads CASSLVAGSLPPNEQFF. DNA for the CDR3: TGTGCCAGCAGCTTAGTGGCGGGCAGTTTACCACCCAATGAGCAGTTCTTC.

This chain links TRBV7-6 with TRBJ1-1; perhaps TRBD1 as D (6 bases). Germline values: CDR1 SGHVS, CDR2 FNYEAQ. This CDR3 spans 14 amino acids. V shed 7 bases and J shed 3 bases, with 15 bases lying between them. CDR3 nucleotides: TGTGCCAGCATCCCTACCAGGGGCGACACTGAAGCTTTCTTT. The encoded protein is CASIPTRGDTEAFF. The whole variable domain, filled in from reference TRBV7-6 and TRBJ1-1, reads GAGVSQSPRYKVTKRGQDVALRCDPISGHVSLYWYRQALGQGPEFLTYFNYEAQQDKSGLPNDRFSAERPEGSISTLTIQRTEQRDSAMYRCASIPTRGDTEAFFGQGTRLTVV.

V and J are TRBV5-6 and TRBJ2-2; possibly TRBD1 for D (6 bases). Trimming took off 4 bases at V and 4 bases at J, with 17 bases between the two ends. Looked up from germline, CDR1 is SGHDT and CDR2 is YYEEEE. CDR3 length: 16 amino acids. The CDR3 protein is CASSRRTGLVTGELFF. Written as DNA, the CDR3 is TGTGCCAGCAGCCGACGAACAGGGTTGGTCACCGGGGAGCTGTTTTTT.

The rearrangement links TRBV6-5 to TRBJ1-2, with TRBD1 as a possible D gene (6 bases). The V gene lost 2 bases and the J gene lost 0 bases, with 10 bases spanning the gap. This CDR3 contains 15 residues. Germline V gene sequence: CDR1 MNHEY, CDR2 SVGAGI. The CDR3 sequence is CASSYGRGTNYGYTF. The CDR3 DNA reads TGTGCCAGCAGTTACGGCAGGGGTACTAACTATGGCTACACCTTC.

The chain employs TRBV28 and TRBJ2-7; no firm D call. CDR1 is MDHEN and CDR2 is SYDVKM in the germline V gene. The CDR3 length is 9 residues. DNA of the CDR3: TGTCCATGTACCTACGAGCAGTACTTC. Translation: CPCTYEQYF.